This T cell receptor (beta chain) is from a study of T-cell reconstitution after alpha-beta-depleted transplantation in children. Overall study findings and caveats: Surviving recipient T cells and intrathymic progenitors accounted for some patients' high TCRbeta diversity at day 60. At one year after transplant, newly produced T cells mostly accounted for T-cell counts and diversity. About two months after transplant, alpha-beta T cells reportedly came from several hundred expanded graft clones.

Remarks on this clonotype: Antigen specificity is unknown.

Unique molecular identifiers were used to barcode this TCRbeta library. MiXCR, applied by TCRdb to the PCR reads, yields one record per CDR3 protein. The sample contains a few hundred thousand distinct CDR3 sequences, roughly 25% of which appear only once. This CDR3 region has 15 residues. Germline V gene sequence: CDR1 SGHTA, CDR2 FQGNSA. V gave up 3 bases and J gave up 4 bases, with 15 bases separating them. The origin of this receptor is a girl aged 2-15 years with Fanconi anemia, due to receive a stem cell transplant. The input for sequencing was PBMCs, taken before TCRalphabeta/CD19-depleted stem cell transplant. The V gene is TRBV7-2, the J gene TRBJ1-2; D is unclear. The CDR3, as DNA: TGTGCCAGCAGCTTGGCTCCGTTCGGCCCCTATGGCTACACCTTC. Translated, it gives CASSLAPFGPYGYTF.